The 9 T cell receptor beta chains below were found in one sample sequenced in a study of CD8 T cells in ankylosing spondylitis. A single record per CDR3 protein comes from TCRdb applying MiXCR to the 5' RACE reads. The sample consists of under 450,000 distinct CDR3 sequences, roughly 20% of them appearing once. Sequencing was done on a sample of blood, either unsorted or a sorted T cell fraction (not recorded which). These receptors all come from a male donor with ankylosing spondylitis or in good health (not recorded which).

The V and J genes are TRBV27 and TRBJ2-7; D might be TRBD1 (6 bases). The CDR3 runs to 14 residues. V lost 2 bases to trimming and J lost 5 bases, with 13 bases between them. Germline assignment: CDR1 MNHEY and CDR2 SMNVEV (reference sequence). CDR3: CASSLNTGFHEQYF. The CDR3 DNA reads TGTGCCAGCAGTTTAAACACAGGGTTCCACGAGCAGTACTTC.

This clonotype was counted only a few times. The rearrangement uses TRBV2 and TRBJ2-3; D remains ambiguous. CDR3 length: 12 residues. V was trimmed by 8 bases and J by 8 bases, leaving 14 bases between them. Germline CDR1 SNHLY, CDR2 FYNNEI. In DNA, the CDR3 is TGTGCCAGCCCAAGTCAGACGGGTACGCAGTATTTT. Translation gives CASPSQTGTQYF.

This clonotype was seen many times. This chain uses TRBV29-1 with TRBJ2-3; D might be TRBD2 (7 bases). Germline V gene lookup returns CDR1 SQVTM and CDR2 ANQGSEA. V was cut by 6 bases and J by 5 bases, with 15 bases left in between. CDR3 size: 13 residues. Here the CDR3 DNA reads TGCAGCGTCGCGGGGGCCGGGGGAGATACGCAGTATTTT. Protein sequence: CSVAGAGGDTQYF.

This clonotype showed up just a few times. The CDR3 sequence is CASSLGAGGPVTGELFF. CDR3 sequence (DNA): TGTGCCAGCAGCCTCGGAGCGGGGGGGCCAGTCACCGGGGAGCTGTTTTTT. V and J are TRBV11-2 and TRBJ2-2, with 10 bases aligning to TRBD2. The germline V gene encodes CDR1 SGHAT and CDR2 FQNNGV. The trim removed 5 bases at V and 4 bases at J, leaving 10 bases unmatched. This CDR3 comprises 17 residues.

This clonotype was found a few times. The genes are TRBV14 and TRBJ2-5; TRBD2 matches at 10 bases. Germline V gives CDR1 SGHDN, CDR2 FVKESK. The CDR3 length is 17 residues. The trim removed 0 bases at V and 1 base at J, leaving 5 bases unmatched. The DNA for the CDR3 is TGTGCCAGCAGCCAAGACTGGACTAGCGGTCTCCAAGAGACCCAGTACTTC. Translated, it gives CASSQDWTSGLQETQYF.

This clonotype was counted once. The chain has TRBV3-1 and TRBJ2-7; 8 bases are a match to TRBD2. The CDR3 has 14 residues. CDR1 is LGHDT and CDR2 is YNNKEL in the germline V gene (reference sequence). V lost 4 bases and J lost 2; bases outside the gene matches: 4. The CDR3 DNA reads as TGTGCCAGCAGCCTTCTAGCGGGTCCCTACGAGCAGTACTTC. Amino acid sequence: CASSLLAGPYEQYF.

V gene TRBV6-5 combines with J gene TRBJ2-1; no reliable D call. From germline, CDR1 is MNHEY and CDR2 SVGAGI. With 4 bases removed from V and 0 bases from J, the gap between germline ends came to 13 bases. This CDR3 contains 16 residues. The CDR3 protein is CASSSPGESSYNEQFF. CDR3 bases: TGTGCCAGCAGTTCACCTGGTGAAAGCTCCTACAATGAGCAGTTCTTC.

CDR3 nucleotides: TGTGCCACCAAGGGTGGGGAAGAGACCCAGTACTTC. This gives the protein CATKGGEETQYF. The genes are TRBV2 and TRBJ2-5, with no clear D. Trimming shortened V by 10 bases and J by 3 bases, and 12 bases separated the two germline ends. From germline, CDR1 is SNHLY and CDR2 FYNNEI. The CDR3 length is 12 residues.

The genes are TRBV6-5 and TRBJ2-2, with D tentatively TRBD1 (5 bases). This CDR3 contains 15 residues. V lost 2 bases and J lost 5, with 12 bases in between. Germline V gene sequence: CDR1 MNHEY, CDR2 SVGAGI. The CDR3 DNA is TGTGCCAGCAGTTACGAACAGGTTTCAACCGGGGAGCTGTTTTTT. This codes for CASSYEQVSTGELFF.